These T cell receptor beta chains were read from a single sample in a study of identical twins. TCRdb reprocessed the 5' RACE reads with MiXCR, giving one entry per CDR3 protein. The data contain about 730,000 distinct CDR3 sequences, 21% of them singletons. The sample also formed part of further work on T cells expressing NK-cell markers.

Sequences were obtained from PBMCs. These receptors originate from a woman between 18 and 30 years old in good health. CDR3s include the opening cysteine and the closing phenylalanine or tryptophan. The order of the fields is V gene, clone size, D gene, J gene, CDR3 DNA, CDR3 protein. A D gene is named only where the DNA matches it firmly. A clone size is listed for some rows: how often the clone was seen (once, few, many), or a class if it is expanded.

TRBV2,few,.,TRBJ2-5,TGTGCCAGCATTCTCCGGGAGACCCAGTACTTC,CASILRETQYF
TRBV7-6,.,.,TRBJ2-7,TGTGCCAGCAGCCCCCGGCCGAGCAACGAGCAGTACTTC,CASSPRPSNEQYF
TRBV20-1,few,.,TRBJ2-3,TGCAGTGCTGCGGGTCCGCCCCGCACAGATACGCAGTATTTT,CSAAGPPRTDTQYF
TRBV25-1,.,.,TRBJ2-7,TGTGCCAGCAGTGACCCCACCCTAGGGGATGCACACGAGCAGTACTTC,CASSDPTLGDAHEQYF
TRBV11-2,.,.,TRBJ2-3,TGTGCCAGCAGCTGGCTCGCTAGCACAGATACGCAGTATTTT,CASSWLASTDTQYF
TRBV10-3,few,.,TRBJ2-7,TGTGCCGGCCGGAGGGACTTGGTAGGCGAGCAGTACTTC,CAGRRDLVGEQYF
TRBV20-1,many,TRBD1,TRBJ1-6,TGCAGTGCTAGAACCCCAGGGGGTCGTTCACCCCTCCACTTT,CSARTPGGRSPLHF
TRBV6-5,few,.,TRBJ2-1,TGTGCCAGCAGAGGGCGCCACAATGAGCAGTTCTTC,CASRGRHNEQFF
TRBV7-9,.,.,TRBJ2-1,TGTGCCAGCAGCGACCAGGAGCAGTTCTTC,CASSDQEQFF
TRBV7-9,.,.,TRBJ1-2,TGTGCCAGCAGCTTATCGGGACGGAGCTATGGCTACACCTTC,CASSLSGRSYGYTF
TRBV24-1,.,.,TRBJ2-1,TGTGCCACCAGTGCTACTCGGGGGGAGCAGTTCTTC,CATSATRGEQFF